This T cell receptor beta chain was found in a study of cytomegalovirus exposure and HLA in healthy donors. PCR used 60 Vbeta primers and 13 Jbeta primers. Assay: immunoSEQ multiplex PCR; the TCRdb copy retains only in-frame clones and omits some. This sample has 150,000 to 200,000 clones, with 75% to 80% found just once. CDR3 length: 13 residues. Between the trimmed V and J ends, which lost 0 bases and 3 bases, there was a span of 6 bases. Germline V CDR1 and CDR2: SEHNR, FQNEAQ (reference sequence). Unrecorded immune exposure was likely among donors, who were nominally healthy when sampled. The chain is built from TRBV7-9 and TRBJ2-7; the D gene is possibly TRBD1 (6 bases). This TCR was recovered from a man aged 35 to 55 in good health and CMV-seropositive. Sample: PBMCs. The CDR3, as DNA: TGTGCCAGCAGCTTAGCACAGGGCTACGAGCAGTACTTC. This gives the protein CASSLAQGYEQYF.